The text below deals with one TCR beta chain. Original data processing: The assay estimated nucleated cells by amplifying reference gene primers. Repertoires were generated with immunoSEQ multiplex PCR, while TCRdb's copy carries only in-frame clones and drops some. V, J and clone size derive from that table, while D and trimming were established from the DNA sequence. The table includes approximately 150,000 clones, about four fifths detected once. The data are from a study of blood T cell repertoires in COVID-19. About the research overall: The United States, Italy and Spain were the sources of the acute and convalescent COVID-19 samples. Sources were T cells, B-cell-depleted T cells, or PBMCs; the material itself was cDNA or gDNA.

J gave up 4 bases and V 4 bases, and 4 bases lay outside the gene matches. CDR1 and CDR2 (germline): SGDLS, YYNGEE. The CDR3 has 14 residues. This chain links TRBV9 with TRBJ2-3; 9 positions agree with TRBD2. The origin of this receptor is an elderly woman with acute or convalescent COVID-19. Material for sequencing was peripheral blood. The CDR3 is CASSTLAGADTQYF. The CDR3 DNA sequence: TGTGCCAGCAGCACCTTAGCGGGGGCAGATACGCAGTATTTT.